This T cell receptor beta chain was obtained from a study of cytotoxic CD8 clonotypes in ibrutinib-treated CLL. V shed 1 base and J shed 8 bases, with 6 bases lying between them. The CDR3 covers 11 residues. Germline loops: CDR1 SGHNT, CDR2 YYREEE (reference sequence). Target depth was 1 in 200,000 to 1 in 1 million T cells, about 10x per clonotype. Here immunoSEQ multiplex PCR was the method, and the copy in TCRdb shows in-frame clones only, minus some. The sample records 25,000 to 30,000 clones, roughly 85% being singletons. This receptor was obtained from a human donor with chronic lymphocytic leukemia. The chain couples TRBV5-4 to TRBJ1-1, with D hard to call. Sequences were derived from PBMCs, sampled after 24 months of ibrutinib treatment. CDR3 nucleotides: TGTGCCAGCAGCTTGTCGGGGGAAGCTTTCTTT. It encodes CASSLSGEAFF.